A single sample gave rise to the 26 T cell receptor beta chains below, sequenced in a study of human T cells and chemical hapten exposure. Documented time point: pre-sensitization, week 0. Indicated treatment: therapeutic diphenylcyclopropenone sensitization with weekly scalp DPC. MiXCR was run by TCRdb on the RACE reads, yielding one entry per CDR3 protein. The table lists under 300,000 distinct CDR3 sequences, about 7.7% of them singletons. The sample was whole blood, taken in connection with sensitization to the hapten diphenylcyclopropenone (DPC). These receptors were obtained from a man aged 18 to 29 with alopecia areata. Some clones in this sample may be carry-over from other donors' samples.

The table lists this clonotype with a few counts. The chain is built from TRBV5-1 and TRBJ2-7, with 7 bases fitting TRBD1. CDR1 and CDR2 from the germline V gene are SGHRS and YFSETQ. Trimming cost V 2 bases and J 0 bases; bases outside gene matches: 5. CDR3 length: 15 amino acids. CDR3 sequence (DNA): TGCGCCAGCAGCTTAGGGGGCCCTAGCTCCTACGAGCAGTACTTC. Translation: CASSLGGPSSYEQYF. Complete variable domain (other parts from reference TRBV5-1 and TRBJ2-7): KAGVTQTPRYLIKTRGQQVTLSCSPISGHRSVSWYQQTPGQGLQFLFEYFSETQRNKGNFPGRFSGRQFSNSRSEMNVSTLELGDSALYLCASSLGGPSSYEQYFGPGTRLTVT.

This clonotype was observed a few times. The chain joins TRBV7-9 to TRBJ1-1; D remains ambiguous. V was shortened by 1 base and J by 2 bases, with 8 bases between the two germline ends. CDR1 SEHNR and CDR2 FQNEAQ come from the germline V gene (reference sequence). CDR3 length equals 14 residues. CDR3 sequence reads: CASSLVTQNTEAFF. CDR3 bases: TGTGCCAGCAGCTTAGTAACCCAAAACACTGAAGCTTTCTTT.

This clonotype was detected only a few times. The rearrangement joins TRBV3-1 to TRBJ1-6; D is unresolved. Germline CDR1 reads LGHDT; CDR2 reads YNNKEL (reference sequence). The CDR3 has 13 amino acids. V lost 0 bases and J lost 10, with 7 bases in between. CDR3 sequence: CASSQDLLSPLHF. The CDR3 coding sequence is TGTGCCAGCAGCCAAGATCTTTTATCACCCCTCCACTTT.

V usage is TRBV7-2 and J usage is TRBJ1-1; no firm D call. Trimming shortened V by 6 bases and J by 0 bases, and 11 bases separated the two germline ends. CDR1 SGHTA and CDR2 FQGNSA come from the germline V gene. The CDR3 runs 14 residues. The CDR3 region has the DNA TGTGCCAGCAGTCTTAAGGTCATGAACACTGAAGCTTTCTTT. It codes for CASSLKVMNTEAFF.

This clonotype was seen only a few times. The chain carries TRBV28 and TRBJ1-1; D may be TRBD1 (5 bases). The V gene lost 7 bases and the J gene lost 8 bases, with 26 bases spanning the gap. CDR3 length equals 16 residues. Germline V gene data show CDR1 as MDHEN and CDR2 as SYDVKM. Written as DNA, the CDR3 is TGTGCCAGCACTTCCCTAGAGGCTCGGGGGAGGGCGGAAGCTTTCTTT. It codes for CASTSLEARGRAEAFF.

This chain links TRBV10-2 with TRBJ2-6; D is perhaps TRBD1 (6 bases). With 6 bases removed from V and 4 bases from J, the gap between germline ends came to 10 bases. CDR1 is WSHSY, CDR2 SAAADI, per germline. The CDR3 length is 14 residues. The chain's CDR3 is CASRGAQGANVLTF. The CDR3 region has the DNA TGCGCCAGCAGGGGGGCGCAGGGGGCCAACGTCCTGACTTTC.

The J gene is TRBJ2-7, the V gene TRBV7-2; 10 nucleotides line up with TRBD2. The V gene's germline CDR1 is SGHTA and CDR2 FQGNSA. The CDR3 runs 14 residues. The V gene end was trimmed by 8 bases and the J gene end by 3 bases; junction bases not matched to a gene: 7. The CDR3 spells CASGWGTSVYEQYF. CDR3 sequence (DNA): TGTGCCAGCGGCTGGGGGACTAGCGTCTACGAGCAGTACTTC.

This chain uses TRBV11-2 with TRBJ2-2; D unresolved. This CDR3 is built from 13 residues. Germline CDR1 reads SGHAT; CDR2 reads FQNNGV. Deletions cut 8 bases from V and 7 bases from J, with 14 bases between. The CDR3 DNA sequence: TGTGCCAGCTCCGCAGCCCGCGTCGGGGAGCTGTTTTTT. Translation: CASSAARVGELFF.

This chain connects TRBV5-6 to TRBJ2-3; D gene ambiguous. The germline V and J ends were trimmed by 4 bases and 0 bases, with 18 bases remaining between them. CDR3 size: 17 residues. Looked up from germline, CDR1 is SGHDT and CDR2 is YYEEEE. The CDR3 nucleotides are TGTGCCAGCAGCCCGGCAGGTTGGGGAACTAGCACAGATACGCAGTATTTT. It specifies CASSPAGWGTSTDTQYF.

The V call is TRBV6-6, the J call TRBJ2-2; 9 bases agree with TRBD2. Germline CDR1 MNHNY, CDR2 SVGAGI (reference sequence). The CDR3 consists of 18 residues. V was pared by 4 bases and J by 4 bases, with 13 bases of the junction left unmatched. CDR3 amino acids: CASSSPASGIRGTGELFF. For the CDR3, the DNA is TGTGCCAGCAGTTCCCCAGCTAGCGGGATCAGGGGCACCGGGGAGCTGTTTTTT.

The V gene is TRBV6-2 or TRBV6-3, the J gene TRBJ2-2; 7 bases line up with TRBD1. CDR3 size: 15 residues. Germline trimming cut 6 bases from V and 1 base from J; bases unmatched to any gene: 5. CDR1 and CDR2 (germline): MNHEY, SVGEGT. The CDR3 region has the DNA TGTGCCAGCAGACCCGGGACAGAGAACACCGGGGAGCTGTTTTTT. Protein product: CASRPGTENTGELFF.

This clonotype has just a few counts. This sequence joins TRBV10-3 and TRBJ1-3, with D possibly TRBD1 on 5 matching bases. V shed 8 bases and J shed 0 bases, with 5 bases lying between them. This CDR3 spans 12 amino acids. Germline assignment: CDR1 ENHRY and CDR2 SYGVKD. This CDR3 reads CAIGGSGNTIYF. The CDR3 DNA reads as TGTGCCATCGGGGGCTCTGGAAACACCATATATTTT.

This chain connects TRBV10-3 to TRBJ2-1; D possibly corresponds to TRBD1 (6 bases). This CDR3 has 13 amino acids. V shed 4 bases and J shed 15 bases, with 19 bases lying between them. Looked up from germline, CDR1 is ENHRY and CDR2 is SYGVKD. CDR3: CAISGTDQSLPFF. As DNA, the CDR3 is TGTGCCATCAGTGGGACAGACCAAAGTCTTCCGTTCTTC.

This clonotype was counted many times. This chain uses TRBV15 with TRBJ2-7, with D maybe TRBD1 (5 bases). CDR1 is LNHNV, CDR2 YYDKDF, per germline (reference sequence). V dropped 4 bases and J dropped 0 bases, with 10 bases sitting between them. The CDR3 is 14 amino acids. The CDR3, as DNA: TGTGCCACCAGCATAGACAGACCCTCCTACGAGCAGTACTTC. It specifies CATSIDRPSYEQYF.

This clonotype has just a few counts. The chain combines TRBV11-2 with TRBJ2-7; D ambiguous. Germline V gene data show CDR1 as SGHAT and CDR2 as FQNNGV. Trimming took off 1 base at V and 3 bases at J, with 10 bases between the two ends. The CDR3 has 14 residues. The CDR3 protein is CASSLGLRLYEQYF. In DNA form, the CDR3 reads TGTGCCAGCAGCTTAGGCTTGCGACTCTACGAGCAGTACTTC.

The chain combines TRBV28 with TRBJ2-1; 8 bases line up with TRBD2. V shed 5 bases and J 10 bases; nucleotides not matched to a gene: 7. The length of the CDR3 is 13 residues. CDR1 is MDHEN, CDR2 SYDVKM, per germline. The CDR3 coding sequence is TGTGCCAGCAGTGCCGGGGGGGCCGGCGAGCAGTTCTTC. Residues: CASSAGGAGEQFF.

This clonotype was recorded a few times. The CDR3 sequence is CASSLAQGYMTEAFF. As DNA, the CDR3 is TGTGCCAGCAGCTTAGCGCAGGGATATATGACTGAAGCTTTCTTT. V and J are TRBV7-2 and TRBJ1-1, with D perhaps TRBD1 (5 bases). The CDR3 totals 15 residues. V lost 0 bases and J lost 5, with 13 bases in between. Germline-derived CDR1 and CDR2 are SGHTA and FQGNSA. The full variable domain, its missing parts supplied by reference TRBV7-2 and TRBJ1-1, is GAGVSQSPSNKVTEKGKDVELRCDPISGHTALYWYRQSLGQGLEFLIYFQGNSAPDKSGLPSDRFSAERTGGSVSTLTIQRTQQEDSAVYLCASSLAQGYMTEAFFGQGTRLTVV.

This clonotype was recorded a few times. This chain connects TRBV4-3 to TRBJ2-7; D may be TRBD2 (5 bases). The CDR3 loop spans 14 amino acids. CDR1 and CDR2 from the germline V gene are LGHNA and YSLEER. Trimming left V 5 bases short and J 4 bases short, with 15 bases between. The CDR3 DNA reads as TGCGCCAGCAGCGTCGGACTGCCTAGGTACGAGCAGTACGTC. It codes for CASSVGLPRYEQYV.

The V call is TRBV12-3 or TRBV12-4, the J call TRBJ2-2; no firm D call. This CDR3 contains 15 residues. Trimming stripped 6 bases from V and 0 bases from J, with 11 bases between. CDR3 amino acids: CASSHTSTNTGELFF. The CDR3 DNA reads TGTGCCAGCAGCCACACAAGTACGAACACCGGGGAGCTGTTTTTT.

This clonotype was seen ten or more times. The V and J genes are TRBV6-1 and TRBJ2-3; tentative D call: TRBD2 (6 bases). V lost 7 bases to trimming and J lost 2 bases, with 13 bases between them. The CDR3 length is 14 residues. Germline CDR1 is MNHNS and CDR2 is SASEGT. The CDR3 DNA is TGTGCCAGCACCCAGCGCGGGGTCACAGATACGCAGTATTTT. Protein product: CASTQRGVTDTQYF.

This clonotype was counted a few times. The genes are TRBV7-9 and TRBJ1-6; possibly TRBD1 for D (6 bases). The germline V gene encodes CDR1 SEHNR and CDR2 FQNEAQ (reference sequence). V was clipped by 4 bases and J by 8 bases, with 12 bases between them. The CDR3 extends over 14 amino acids. The CDR3 nucleotides are TGTGCCAGCAGCTCATTATCAGGGGATTCACCCCTCCACTTT. Translation: CASSSLSGDSPLHF. The full variable domain, with the rest looked up from reference TRBV7-9 and TRBJ1-6, is DTGVSQNPRHKITKRGQNVTFRCDPISEHNRLYWYRQTLGQGPEFLTYFQNEAQLEKSRLLSDRFSAERPKGSFSTLEIQRTEQGDSAMYLCASSSLSGDSPLHFGNGTRLTVT.

This clonotype was detected only a few times. The chain has TRBV5-1 and TRBJ2-3, with 7 bases matching TRBD1. This CDR3 region has 13 residues. Per germline, CDR1 SGHRS and CDR2 YFSETQ. V shed 6 bases and J 6 bases; nucleotides not matched to a gene: 7. The CDR3 bases are TGCGCCAGCAAGGTAGGGGGCTCGGATACGCAGTATTTT. Protein: CASKVGGSDTQYF.

The J gene is TRBJ2-7, the V gene TRBV21-1; the D call in the table, TRBD1, was not verified against the DNA. TRBV21-1 is a pseudogene. The CDR3 consists of 17 residues. The CDR3 DNA reads as TGTGCCAGCAGCAAATTATATGGGCGGGGGGTCTCCTACGAGCAGTACGTC. The encoded protein is CASSKLYGRGVSYEQYV.

There are a few counts of this clonotype. The V call is TRBV19, the J call TRBJ2-2; 8 nucleotides agree with TRBD1. V dropped 8 bases and J dropped 1; count of bases not matched to a gene: 12. This CDR3 has 17 amino acids. Germline V gene sequence: CDR1 LNHDA, CDR2 SQIVND (reference sequence). CDR3 nucleotide sequence: TGTGCCAGTCTTCTTCCACAGGGGGACTGGAACACCGGGGAGCTGTTTTTT. This encodes CASLLPQGDWNTGELFF.

This clonotype was observed a handful of times. V is TRBV21-1 and J is TRBJ1-1; the table's D call, TRBD1, has no DNA check behind it. TRBV21-1 is a listed pseudogene. CDR3 length equals 21 residues. The CDR3 is CASSKGGQQPTISLGDTEAFF. CDR3 nucleotides: TGTGCCAGCAGCAAAGGGGGACAGCAGCCTACAATATCTCTAGGGGACACTGAAGCTTTCTTT.

This clonotype came up once. The rearrangement joins TRBV7-9 to TRBJ2-7; D is unclear. This CDR3 comprises 13 residues. Germline V gives CDR1 SEHNR, CDR2 FQNEAQ (reference sequence). Trimming removed 4 bases from V and 2 bases from J, with 9 bases in between. CDR3 protein: CASSSLTPYEQYV. The CDR3 nucleotides read TGTGCCAGCAGCTCCCTGACACCCTACGAGCAGTACGTC.